These T cell receptor beta chains were read from a single sample in a study of T cells in tuberculosis. Assay used: immunoSEQ multiplex PCR; TCRdb lists only in-frame clones, some missing. This sample yields about 24,000 clones, of which 95% to 96% are seen a single time; just under 9.5% belongs to the top ten. Specimen: PBMCs. Every receptor here comes from a donor aged 10-35 years with latent tuberculosis or without tuberculosis infection. Each CDR3 is given with its conserved first and last residue. A D gene is named only where the DNA matches it firmly. The size field is filled for only some rows; it gives once, few, many or a size class.

>NA|TRBJ2-1|TRBV20-1|NA
CSARGWSEQFF
TGCAGTGCAAGGGGCTGGAGCGAGCAGTTCTTC
>once|TRBJ1-5|TRBV11-2|NA
CASSLGDRSSNQPQHF
TGTGCCAGCAGCTTGGGTGACAGGAGCAGCAATCAGCCCCAGCATTTT
>NA|TRBJ2-5|TRBV30|TRBD2
CAWSDGRVKTQYF
TGTGCCTGGAGTGATGGGAGGGTAAAGACCCAGTACTTC
>few|TRBJ1-1|TRBV6-1|NA
CASSAVQTGQRTEAFF
TGTGCCAGCAGTGCCGTCCAGACGGGTCAGAGGACTGAAGCTTTCTTT
>NA|TRBJ1-3|TRBV5-1|TRBD1
CASSLIGRQGLGNTIYF
TGCGCCAGCAGCTTAATCGGTCGACAGGGTCTTGGAAACACCATATATTTT
>NA|TRBJ2-7|TRBV18|TRBD1
CATAGQGSYEQYF
TGTGCCACCGCAGGACAGGGAAGTTACGAGCAGTACTTC
>NA|TRBJ1-4|TRBV6-5|NA
CATLKRQGSGEKLFF
TGTGCCACGCTTAAAAGGCAGGGGAGTGGTGAAAAACTGTTTTTT
>NA|TRBJ1-2|TRBV5-1|TRBD1
CASSSDRAYGYTF
TGCGCCAGCAGCTCGGACAGGGCTTATGGCTACACCTTC
>NA|TRBJ1-1|TRBV6-5|TRBD1
CASSYGNRGHTEAFF
TGTGCCAGCAGTTACGGGAACAGGGGGCACACTGAAGCTTTCTTT
>NA|TRBJ1-1|TRBV2|TRBD1
CASVTNRGDTEAFF
TGTGCCAGCGTGACTAACAGGGGCGACACTGAAGCTTTCTTT
>NA|TRBJ1-1|TRBV7-2|NA
CASSSAIRVVPRGEAFF
TGTGCCAGCAGCTCAGCCATAAGGGTTGTACCAAGGGGTGAAGCTTTCTTT
>NA|TRBJ1-5|TRBV4-1|NA
CASSHDNRDNQPQHF
TGCGCCAGCAGCCACGATAACAGGGACAATCAGCCCCAGCATTTT
>once|TRBJ1-3|TRBV6-5|NA
CASSPRPDGNTIYF
TGTGCCAGCAGCCCCAGGCCCGATGGAAACACCATATATTTT
>NA|TRBJ1-3|TRBV6-1|NA
CASSEAPDSSGNTIYF
TGTGCCAGCAGTGAAGCGCCGGACAGCTCTGGAAACACCATATATTTT
>NA|TRBJ1-1|TRBV18|TRBD1
CASSRDRGFTEAFF
TGTGCCAGCTCCCGGGACAGGGGTTTCACTGAAGCTTTCTTT
>NA|TRBJ1-5|TRBV5-8|NA
CASSLAGLGNQPQHF
TGTGCCAGCAGCTTGGCCGGGTTGGGCAATCAGCCCCAGCATTTT
>NA|TRBJ1-5|TRBV6-4|TRBD1
CASSDSTGQGSRPQHF
TGTGCCAGCAGTGACTCAACAGGACAGGGGTCCCGGCCCCAGCATTTT
>NA|TRBJ1-1|TRBV29-1|TRBD1
CSVYDRGGEAFF
TGCAGCGTTTATGACAGGGGGGGTGAAGCTTTCTTT